The entry below describes one T cell receptor (beta chain). The antigen remains undetermined. These data come from a study of T cell responses to AZD1222 COVID-19 vaccine. Profiling relied on immunoSEQ multiplex PCR, and the TCRdb table lists in-frame clones only, not all of them. The repertoire consists of 95,000 to 150,000 clones, with 90% to 95% occurring once and the leading ten covering 4% to 6%. General observations from the study: Among vaccine-associated CD4 TCRs, coverage spanned spike, with dominance at 160-218 and 743-854. At baseline, seropositivity was found in only a handful of AZD1222 recipients.

Germline loops: CDR1 SGHDT, CDR2 YYEEEE. V shed 4 bases and J shed 2 bases, with 13 bases lying between them. The CDR3 is made up of 15 amino acids. The gene calls are TRBV5-6 and TRBJ1-5; a possible D gene is TRBD1 (5 bases). Sequencing used peripheral blood, obtained 28 days after the second AZD1222 dose. The sequence derives from an adult who received the AZD1222 COVID-19 vaccine. The CDR3 DNA follows: TGTGCCAGCAGCGACGGGGTGGGACGCAATCAGCCCCAGCATTTT. This sequence encodes CASSDGVGRNQPQHF.